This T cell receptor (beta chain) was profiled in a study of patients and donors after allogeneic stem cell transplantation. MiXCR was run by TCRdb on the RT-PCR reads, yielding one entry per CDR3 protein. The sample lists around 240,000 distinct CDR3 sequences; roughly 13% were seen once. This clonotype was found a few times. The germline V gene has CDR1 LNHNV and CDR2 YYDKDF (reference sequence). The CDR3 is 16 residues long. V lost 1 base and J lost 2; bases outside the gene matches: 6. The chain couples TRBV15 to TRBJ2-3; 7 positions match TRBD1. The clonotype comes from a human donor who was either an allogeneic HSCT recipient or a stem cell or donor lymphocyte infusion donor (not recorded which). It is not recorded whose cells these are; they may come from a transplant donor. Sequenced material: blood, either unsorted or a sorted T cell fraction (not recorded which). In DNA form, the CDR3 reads TGTGCCACCAGCAGAGGCAGACAGGGATTCACAGATACGCAGTATTTT. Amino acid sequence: CATSRGRQGFTDTQYF.